What follows are 10 T cell receptor beta chains derived from one specimen sequenced in a study of blood T cell repertoires in COVID-19. TCRdb keeps only in-frame clones here, not all; method: immunoSEQ multiplex PCR. The data show fewer than 250,000 clones, with more than 80% seen just once and roughly a tenth held by the top ten. The specimen was peripheral blood. These TCRs come from a woman at least 80 years old with acute or convalescent COVID-19.

The chain has TRBV6-2 or TRBV6-3 and TRBJ1-6, with 8 bases identical to TRBD1. The CDR3 spans 15 residues. Germline values: CDR1 MNHEY, CDR2 SVGEGT. V dropped 2 bases and J dropped 6; count of bases not matched to a gene: 3. CDR3 residues: CASSYLTGGNSPLHF. CDR3 DNA sequence: TGTGCCAGCAGTTACCTAACAGGGGGTAATTCACCCCTCCACTTT.

The rearrangement uses TRBV6-5 and TRBJ1-1; D gene ambiguous. Germline V lookup: CDR1 MNHEY, CDR2 SVGAGI. The CDR3 consists of 14 residues. Trimming left V 2 bases short and J 1 base short, with 8 bases between. The CDR3 DNA follows: TGTGCCAGCAGTTACCTCAGGCAGAACACTGAAGCTTTCTTT. This encodes CASSYLRQNTEAFF.

This clone was observed a single time. V usage is TRBV5-4 and J usage is TRBJ1-6, with a tentative D call TRBD1 (5 bases). V lost 4 bases, J lost 0 bases, and 11 bases lay in between. Germline CDR1 SGHNT, CDR2 YYREEE (reference sequence). This CDR3 comprises 16 residues. CDR3 nucleotide sequence: TGTGCCAGCAGCCCTGACAGTAGCTCCTATAATTCACCCCTCCACTTT. Residues: CASSPDSSSYNSPLHF.

The J gene is TRBJ1-2, the V gene TRBV7-2; TRBD1 aligns across 7 bases. CDR3 size: 14 residues. Germline V gene data show CDR1 as SGHTA and CDR2 as FQGNSA. J lost 5 bases, V lost 1 base, and 4 bases had no gene match. CDR3 loop: CASSLGGQLYGYTF. As DNA, the CDR3 is TGTGCCAGCAGCTTAGGGGGACAGCTTTATGGCTACACCTTC.

The chain couples TRBV6-2 or TRBV6-3 to TRBJ1-2, with D possibly matching TRBD1 (6 bases). Trimming removed 6 bases from V and 1 base from J, with 12 bases in between. Germline loops: CDR1 MNHEY, CDR2 SVGEGT. This CDR3 has 14 residues. DNA for the CDR3: TGTGCCAGCAGCCGGGACATCGTTAACTATGGCTACACCTTC. It encodes CASSRDIVNYGYTF.

The chain uses TRBV7-2 and TRBJ2-7; 7 bases are shared with TRBD2. With V trimmed by 0 bases and J by 3 bases, 2 bases remained unmatched. Germline V lookup: CDR1 SGHTA, CDR2 FQGNSA. The CDR3 sequence is 14 residues long. CDR3 coding DNA: TGTGCCAGCAGCTTAGCAACGGGGGGCTACGAGCAGTACTTC. It is translated as CASSLATGGYEQYF.

V and J are TRBV29-1 and TRBJ2-3; 8 bases are a match to TRBD2. Germline V gene sequence: CDR1 SQVTM, CDR2 ANQGSEA. There are 15 residues in the CDR3. V was pared by 1 base and J by 2 bases, with 5 bases of the junction left unmatched. The CDR3 is CSVEGGAGVTDTQYF. CDR3 DNA: TGCAGCGTTGAAGGCGGAGCGGGGGTCACAGATACGCAGTATTTT.

The chain links TRBV7-2 to TRBJ2-3; D possibly corresponds to TRBD2 (5 bases). The length of the CDR3 is 16 residues. Germline loops: CDR1 SGHTA, CDR2 FQGNSA. Trimming took 3 bases from V and 3 from J, leaving 16 bases between them. CDR3 in amino acids: CASSLRERQSTDTQYF. CDR3 in DNA: TGTGCCAGCAGCTTGAGGGAGCGGCAAAGTACAGATACGCAGTATTTT.

The chain employs TRBV30 and TRBJ1-4, with 9 bases fitting TRBD1. Germline V gives CDR1 GTSNPN, CDR2 SVGIG (reference sequence). The V and J ends lost 0 bases and 6 bases, in that order; junction bases with no gene match: 8. The CDR3 is made up of 16 amino acids. CDR3 protein: CAWSVPVTGGYEKLFF. In nucleotides, the CDR3 is TGTGCCTGGAGTGTACCCGTGACAGGGGGGTATGAAAAACTGTTTTTT. Drawing the rest from reference TRBV30 and TRBJ1-4, the complete variable domain is SQTIHQWPATLVQPVGSPLSLECTVEGTSNPNLYWYRQAAGRGLQLLFYSVGIGQISSEVPQNLSASRPQDRQFILSSKKLLLSDSGFYLCAWSVPVTGGYEKLFFGSGTQLSVL.

The chain couples TRBV7-2 to TRBJ1-1; unclear D gene. The CDR3 extends over 14 amino acids. Trimming shortened V by 5 bases and J by 5 bases, and 15 bases separated the two germline ends. Per the germline V gene, CDR1 is SGHTA and CDR2 is FQGNSA. For the CDR3, the DNA is TGTGCCAGCAGCCCCCTGGGCTTGCAGACTGAAGCTTTCTTT. It codes for CASSPLGLQTEAFF.